This T cell receptor (beta chain) comes out of a study of vaccination and CD4 T cells after COVID-19. At the level of the study: The post-vaccine samples came a median approximately 72 days after dose two (range 14 to 241).

The Oncomine TCR Beta short-read assay generated sequence data from the DNA of cultured CD4+ T cells. Extraction of genomic DNA was performed on cultured CD4+ T cells. TCRdb itself ran the PCR reads through MiXCR, one entry per CDR3 protein. The profile shows over 15,000 distinct CDR3 sequences, just under 55% of them singletons. Points on this clonotype: Its target is unknown.

Germline V gene sequence: CDR1 SGHAT, CDR2 FQNNGV. V was clipped by 2 bases and J by 9 bases, with 14 bases between them. The CDR3 spans 14 residues. Treatment meaning: approximately 10-day PBMC culture with coronavirus spike peptide pools or control peptides (ViraFEST assay). Half of the medium was exchanged for fresh IL-2 medium, first on day 3 and then on day 7. The source is a human donor who had recovered from COVID-19. The sample consisted of CD4+ T cells from blood, cultured in vitro. The chain is built from TRBV11-2 and TRBJ2-1; D perhaps matches TRBD2 (6 bases). The CDR3 nucleotides read TGTGCCAGCAGCTTAACGTGGGAGGATCGTGAGCAGTTCTTC. Translation gives CASSLTWEDREQFF.